A selection of T cell receptor beta chains follows, all from one sample in a study. TCRdb redid the calling of the RT-PCR reads with MiXCR, one entry per CDR3 protein. The sample yields fewer than 800,000 distinct CDR3 sequences, approximately 15% seen once. Material for sequencing was memory CD4+ T cells from blood. All receptors derive from a female donor in good health, serving as a healthy control. The CDR3 runs from the conserved cysteine through the conserved F or W. A D gene is named only where the DNA matches it firmly. Clone size is shown for a subset of rows, as once, few, many or a class of expanded clone.

NA 15 NA TRBJ1-1 TRBV7-2 TGTGCCAGCAGCTTCCGGGGGGCCCGGAACACTGAAGCTTTCTTT CASSFRGARNTEAFF
NA 15 many TRBJ2-3 TRBV5-6 TGTGCCAGCAGCTTCAGAACATCTAGCACAGATACGCAGTATTTT CASSFRTSSTDTQYF
NA 15 many TRBJ2-5 TRBV5-6 TGTGCCAGCAGCGGGGCGTCGACCGGACAAGAGACCCAGTACTTC CASSGASTGQETQYF
TRBD2 13 NA TRBJ2-3 TRBV28 TGTGCCAGCTGTAGCGGGGGCACAGATACGCAGTATTTT CASCSGGTDTQYF
NA 14 many TRBJ2-1 TRBV20-1 TGCAGTGCTAGAGATTGGCAGGGGAACAATGAGCAGTTCTTC CSARDWQGNNEQFF
NA 14 NA TRBJ1-1 TRBV7-2 TGTGCCAGCAGCTTTACGGGAGAGAACACTGAAGCTTTCTTT CASSFTGENTEAFF
NA 14 few TRBJ2-3 TRBV5-1 TGCGCCAGCAGCTTGGCCCCGGACGGAGATACGCAGTATTTT CASSLAPDGDTQYF
NA 15 NA TRBJ2-5 TRBV28 TGTGCCAGCAGTTTATACGGCAGGGGACAAGAGACCCAGTACTTC CASSLYGRGQETQYF
NA 10 NA TRBJ2-1 TRBV20-1 TGCAGTGCCTCACTTGGTGAGCAGTTCTTC CSASLGEQFF
NA 14 once TRBJ2-5 TRBV5-1 TGCGCCAGCAGGAAGGGGACTGAACAAGAGACCCAGTACTTC CASRKGTEQETQYF
TRBD2 16 NA TRBJ2-1 TRBV27 TGTGCCAGCAGGCGGGGACTAGCGGCCTCCTACAATGAGCAGTTCTTC CASRRGLAASYNEQFF
NA 13 NA TRBJ2-7 TRBV20-1 TGCAGTGCCCCAACCGGGACGGACTACGAGCAGTACTTC CSAPTGTDYEQYF
NA 17 few TRBJ2-1 TRBV5-1 TGCGCCAGCAGCTTGGATGAGCGGACCCACTCCTACAATGAGCAGTTCTTC CASSLDERTHSYNEQFF
NA 13 NA TRBJ1-5 TRBV7-8 TGTGCCACCACATCCGGGGGCAACCAGCCCCAGCATTTT CATTSGGNQPQHF
TRBD2 13 few TRBJ2-7 TRBV2 TGTGCCAGCAGTGGGACTAGCGGACTGGAGCAGTACTTC CASSGTSGLEQYF
TRBD1 14 few TRBJ2-2 TRBV11-2 TGTGCCAGCAAGCCAGGGGGCAACACCGGGGAGCTGTTTTTT CASKPGGNTGELFF
TRBD2 15 many TRBJ2-5 TRBV5-4 TGTGCCAGCAGTTTAGGGCTAGCGGACCAAGAGACCCAGTACTTC CASSLGLADQETQYF
TRBD1 13 NA TRBJ1-1 TRBV20-1 TGCAGTGCTGGACAGGGGCCGAACACTGAAGCTTTCTTT CSAGQGPNTEAFF
NA 15 NA TRBJ2-7 TRBV28 TGTGCCAGCAGAAAACAGGGTGGGGAGTCCTACGAGCAGTACTTC CASRKQGGESYEQYF
NA 15 few TRBJ2-3 TRBV7-2 TGTGCCAGCAGCTTAGCGTACCTAAAGACAGATACGCAGTATTTT CASSLAYLKTDTQYF
TRBD2 15 NA TRBJ2-7 TRBV28 TGTGCCAGCACGGGACCTAGCGGGAAAAACTACGAGCAGTACTTC CASTGPSGKNYEQYF
TRBD1 15 NA TRBJ2-5 TRBV5-1 TGCGCCAGCAGCCGTGGGACAGGGGGCGAAGAGACCCAGTACTTC CASSRGTGGEETQYF
NA 11 many TRBJ1-2 TRBV29-1 TGCAGCGTACAGGACACTCAAGGCTACACCTTC CSVQDTQGYTF